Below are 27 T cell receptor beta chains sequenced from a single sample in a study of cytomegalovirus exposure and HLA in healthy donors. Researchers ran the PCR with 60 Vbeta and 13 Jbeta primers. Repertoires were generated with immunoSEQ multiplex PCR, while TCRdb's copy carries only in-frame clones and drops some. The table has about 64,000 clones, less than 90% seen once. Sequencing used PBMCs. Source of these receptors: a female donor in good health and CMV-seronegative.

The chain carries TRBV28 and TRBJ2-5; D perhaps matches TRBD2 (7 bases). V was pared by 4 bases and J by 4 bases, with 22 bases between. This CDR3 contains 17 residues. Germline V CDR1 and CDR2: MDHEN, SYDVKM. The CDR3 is CASSSYTNGGRSETQYF. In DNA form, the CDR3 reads TGTGCCAGCAGTTCCTACACTAACGGGGGGCGGTCAGAGACCCAGTACTTC. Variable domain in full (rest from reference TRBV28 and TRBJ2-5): DVKVTQSSRYLVKRTGEKVFLECVQDMDHENMFWYRQDPGLGLRLIYFSYDVKMKEKGDIPEGYSVSREKKERFSLILESASTNQTSMYLCASSSYTNGGRSETQYFGPGTRLLVL.

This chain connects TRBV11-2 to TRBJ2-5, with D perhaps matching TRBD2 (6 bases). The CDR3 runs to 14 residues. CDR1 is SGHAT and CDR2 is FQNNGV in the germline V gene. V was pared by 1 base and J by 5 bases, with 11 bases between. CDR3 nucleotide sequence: TGTGCCAGCAGCTTAGTCCCGGGAGTCGAGACCCAGTACTTC. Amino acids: CASSLVPGVETQYF.

CDR3 sequence (DNA): TGTGCCAGCAGCTTGGCTGGTAGCGGGAGCTCCTACAATGAGCAGTTCTTC. Amino acid sequence: CASSLAGSGSSYNEQFF. The chain carries TRBV5-5 and TRBJ2-1, with 9 bases that match TRBD2. With V trimmed by 0 bases and J by 0 bases, 4 bases remained unmatched. The CDR3 extends over 17 amino acids. Per the germline V gene, CDR1 is SGHKS and CDR2 is YYEKEE (reference sequence).

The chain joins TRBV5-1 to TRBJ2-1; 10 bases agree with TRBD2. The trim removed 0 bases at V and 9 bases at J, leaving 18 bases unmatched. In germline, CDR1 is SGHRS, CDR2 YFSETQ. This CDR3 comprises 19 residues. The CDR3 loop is CASSLGGERILAGVSEQFF. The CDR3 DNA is TGCGCCAGCAGCTTGGGAGGTGAGAGGATTCTAGCGGGAGTCTCTGAGCAGTTCTTC.

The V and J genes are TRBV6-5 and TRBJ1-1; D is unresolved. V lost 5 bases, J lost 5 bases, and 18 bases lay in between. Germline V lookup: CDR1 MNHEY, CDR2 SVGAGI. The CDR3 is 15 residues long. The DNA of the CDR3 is TGTGCCAGCAGTCTGTCCGACTGGTCCGGTACTGAAGCTTTCTTT. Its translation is CASSLSDWSGTEAFF.

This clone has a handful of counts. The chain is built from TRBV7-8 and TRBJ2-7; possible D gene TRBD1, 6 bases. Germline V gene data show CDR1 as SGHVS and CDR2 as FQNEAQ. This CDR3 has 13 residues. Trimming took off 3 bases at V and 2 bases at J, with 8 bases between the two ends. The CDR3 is CASSLGATYEQYF. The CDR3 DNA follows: TGTGCCAGCAGCTTGGGGGCTACCTACGAGCAGTACTTC.

The CDR3 reads CASSPRGLKGGETQYF. The CDR3 region has the DNA TGTGCCAGCTCACCACGGGGACTAAAGGGAGGGGAGACCCAGTACTTC. V is TRBV18 and J is TRBJ2-5, with 7 bases aligning to TRBD2. The junction had 10 bases not matched to a gene; V was cut back by 1 base and J by 5 bases. There are 16 residues in the CDR3. From germline, CDR1 is KGHSH and CDR2 LQKENI. The full variable domain, rest sourced from reference TRBV18 and TRBJ2-5, is NAGVMQNPRHLVRRRGQEARLRCSPMKGHSHVYWYRQLPEEGLKFMVYLQKENIIDESGMPKERFSAEFPKEGPSILRIQQVVRGDSAAYFCASSPRGLKGGETQYFGPGTRLLVL.

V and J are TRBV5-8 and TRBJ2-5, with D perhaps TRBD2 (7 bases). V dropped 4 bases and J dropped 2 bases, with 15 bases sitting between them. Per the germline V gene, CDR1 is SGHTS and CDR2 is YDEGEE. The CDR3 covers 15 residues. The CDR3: CASSLRGGRQETQYF. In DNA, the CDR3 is TGTGCCAGCAGCCTTAGGGGGGGCAGGCAAGAGACCCAGTACTTC.

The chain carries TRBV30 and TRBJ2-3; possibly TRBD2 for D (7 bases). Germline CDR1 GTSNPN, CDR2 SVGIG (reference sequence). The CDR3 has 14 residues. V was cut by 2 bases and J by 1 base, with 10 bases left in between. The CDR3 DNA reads TGTGCCTGGAGTCGGGGGGCCGGCACAGATACGCAGTATTTT. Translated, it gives CAWSRGAGTDTQYF.

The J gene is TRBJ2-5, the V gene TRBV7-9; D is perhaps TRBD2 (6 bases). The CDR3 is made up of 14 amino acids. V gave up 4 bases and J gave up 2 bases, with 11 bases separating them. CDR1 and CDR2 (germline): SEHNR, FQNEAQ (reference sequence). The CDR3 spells CASSSTGVQETQYF. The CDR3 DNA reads TGTGCCAGCAGCTCGACGGGGGTACAAGAGACCCAGTACTTC.

DNA of the CDR3: TGTGCCAGCAGTTTTCTACAGGGGGCCGACTCCTACGAGCAGTACTTC. Its protein is CASSFLQGADSYEQYF. The rearrangement uses TRBV27 and TRBJ2-5; 9 bases are shared with TRBD1. The J call may be incorrect, as the DNA end agrees better with TRBJ2-7. This CDR3 spans 16 amino acids. Germline CDR1 MNHEY, CDR2 SMNVEV (reference sequence).

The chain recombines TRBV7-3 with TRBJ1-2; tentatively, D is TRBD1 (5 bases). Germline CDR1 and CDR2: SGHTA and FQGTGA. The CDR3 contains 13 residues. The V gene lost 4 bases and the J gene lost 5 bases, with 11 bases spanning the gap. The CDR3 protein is CASSSTGGYGYTF. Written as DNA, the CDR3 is TGTGCCAGCAGCTCAACAGGAGGATATGGCTACACCTTC.

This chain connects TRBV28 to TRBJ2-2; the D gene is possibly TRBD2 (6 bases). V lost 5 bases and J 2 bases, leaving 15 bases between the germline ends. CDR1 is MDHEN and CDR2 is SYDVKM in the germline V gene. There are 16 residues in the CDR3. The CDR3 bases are TGTGCCAGCAGTGACCCCGTGGAGGGAAACACCGGGGAGCTGTTTTTT. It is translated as CASSDPVEGNTGELFF. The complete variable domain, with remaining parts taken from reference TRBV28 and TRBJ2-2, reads DVKVTQSSRYLVKRTGEKVFLECVQDMDHENMFWYRQDPGLGLRLIYFSYDVKMKEKGDIPEGYSVSREKKERFSLILESASTNQTSMYLCASSDPVEGNTGELFFGEGSRLTVL.

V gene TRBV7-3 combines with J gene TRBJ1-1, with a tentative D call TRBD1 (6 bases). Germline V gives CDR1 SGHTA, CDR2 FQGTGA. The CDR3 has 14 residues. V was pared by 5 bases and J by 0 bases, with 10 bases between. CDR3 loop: CASSPTGMNTEAFF. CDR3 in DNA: TGTGCCAGCAGCCCTACAGGGATGAACACTGAAGCTTTCTTT. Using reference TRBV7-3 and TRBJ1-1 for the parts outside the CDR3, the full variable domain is GAGVSQTPSNKVTEKGKYVELRCDPISGHTALYWYRQSLGQGPEFLIYFQGTGAADDSGLPNDRFFAVRPEGSVSTLKIQRTERGDSAVYLCASSPTGMNTEAFFGQGTRLTVV.

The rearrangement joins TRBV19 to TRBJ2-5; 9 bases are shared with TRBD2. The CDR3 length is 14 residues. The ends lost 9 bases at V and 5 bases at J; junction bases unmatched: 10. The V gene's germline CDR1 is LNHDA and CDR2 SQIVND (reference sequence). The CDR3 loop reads CASRGAGGRETQYF. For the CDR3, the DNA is TGTGCCAGCAGGGGAGCGGGGGGCCGTGAGACCCAGTACTTC.

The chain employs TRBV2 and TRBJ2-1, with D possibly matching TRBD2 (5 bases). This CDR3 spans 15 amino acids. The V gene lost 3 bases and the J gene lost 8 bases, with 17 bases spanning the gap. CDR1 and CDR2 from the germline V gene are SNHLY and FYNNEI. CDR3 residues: CASSDRFEGRDEQFF. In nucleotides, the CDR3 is TGTGCCAGCAGTGATAGGTTTGAGGGTCGGGATGAGCAGTTCTTC.

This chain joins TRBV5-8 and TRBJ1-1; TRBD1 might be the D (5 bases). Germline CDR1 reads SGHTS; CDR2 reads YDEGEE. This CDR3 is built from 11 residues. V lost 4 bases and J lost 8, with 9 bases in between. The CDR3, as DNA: TGTGCCAGCAGCACACGACAGGAAGCTTTCTTT. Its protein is CASSTRQEAFF.

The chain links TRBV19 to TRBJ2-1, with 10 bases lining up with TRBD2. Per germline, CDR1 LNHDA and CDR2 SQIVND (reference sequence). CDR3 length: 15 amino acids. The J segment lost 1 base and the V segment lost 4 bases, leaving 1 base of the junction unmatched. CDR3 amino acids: CASSTSGRSYNEQFF. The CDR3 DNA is TGTGCCAGTAGTACTAGCGGGAGATCCTACAATGAGCAGTTCTTC.

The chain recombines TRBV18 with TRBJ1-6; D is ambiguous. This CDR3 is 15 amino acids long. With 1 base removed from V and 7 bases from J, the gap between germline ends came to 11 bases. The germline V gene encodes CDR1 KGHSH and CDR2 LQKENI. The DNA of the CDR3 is TGTGCCAGCTCACCACTGACGGAGAGAAATTCACCCCTCCACTTT. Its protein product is CASSPLTERNSPLHF.

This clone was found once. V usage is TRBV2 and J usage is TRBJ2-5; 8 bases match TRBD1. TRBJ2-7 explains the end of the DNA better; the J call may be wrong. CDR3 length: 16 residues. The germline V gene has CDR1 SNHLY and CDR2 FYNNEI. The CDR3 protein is CASSRTLDRANYEQYF. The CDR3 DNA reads TGTGCCAGCAGTCGTACCTTGGACAGGGCCAACTACGAGCAGTACTTC.

DNA for the CDR3: TGTGCCAGCAGTACTTATGGAGCAGATACGCAGTATTTT. Residues: CASSTYGADTQYF. The rearrangement joins TRBV6-5 to TRBJ2-3; D is uncertain. This CDR3 is built from 13 residues. CDR1 and CDR2 (germline): MNHEY, SVGAGI. V was pared by 5 bases and J by 4 bases, with 10 bases between.

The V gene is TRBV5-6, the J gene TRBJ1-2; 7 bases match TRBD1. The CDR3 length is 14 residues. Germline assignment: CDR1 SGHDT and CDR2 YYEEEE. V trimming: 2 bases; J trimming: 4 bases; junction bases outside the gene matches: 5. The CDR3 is CASSLPGQIYGYTF. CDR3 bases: TGTGCCAGCAGCTTACCGGGACAGATCTATGGCTACACCTTC.

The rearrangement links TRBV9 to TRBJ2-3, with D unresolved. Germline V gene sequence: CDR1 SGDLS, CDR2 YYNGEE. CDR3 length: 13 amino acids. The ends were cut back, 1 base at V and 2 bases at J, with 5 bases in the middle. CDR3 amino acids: CASSVTVTDTQYF. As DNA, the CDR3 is TGTGCCAGCAGCGTAACAGTCACAGATACGCAGTATTTT. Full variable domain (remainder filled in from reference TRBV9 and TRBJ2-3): DSGVTQTPKHLITATGQRVTLRCSPRSGDLSVYWYQQSLDQGLQFLIQYYNGEERAKGNILERFSAQQFPDLHSELNLSSLELGDSALYFCASSVTVTDTQYFGPGTRLTVL.

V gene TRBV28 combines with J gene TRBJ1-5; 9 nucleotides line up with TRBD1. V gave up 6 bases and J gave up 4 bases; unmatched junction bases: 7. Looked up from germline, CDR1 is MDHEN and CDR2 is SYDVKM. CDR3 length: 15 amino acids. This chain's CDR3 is CASREGQGGNQPQHF. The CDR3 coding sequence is TGTGCCAGCAGGGAGGGACAGGGAGGGAATCAGCCCCAGCATTTT. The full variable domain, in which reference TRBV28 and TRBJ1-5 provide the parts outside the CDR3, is DVKVTQSSRYLVKRTGEKVFLECVQDMDHENMFWYRQDPGLGLRLIYFSYDVKMKEKGDIPEGYSVSREKKERFSLILESASTNQTSMYLCASREGQGGNQPQHFGDGTRLSIL.

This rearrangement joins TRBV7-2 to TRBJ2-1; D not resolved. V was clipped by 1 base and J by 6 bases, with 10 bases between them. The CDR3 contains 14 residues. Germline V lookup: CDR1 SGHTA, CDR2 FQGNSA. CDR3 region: CASSLVGPSNEQFF. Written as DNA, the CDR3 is TGTGCCAGCAGCTTAGTAGGCCCTAGCAATGAGCAGTTCTTC.

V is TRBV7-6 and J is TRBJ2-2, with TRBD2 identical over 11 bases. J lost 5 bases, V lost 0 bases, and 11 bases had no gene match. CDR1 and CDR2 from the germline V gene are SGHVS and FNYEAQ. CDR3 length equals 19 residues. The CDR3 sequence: CASSLADVSGRADTGELFF. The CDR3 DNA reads TGTGCCAGCAGCTTAGCGGACGTTAGCGGGAGGGCCGATACCGGGGAGCTGTTTTTT.

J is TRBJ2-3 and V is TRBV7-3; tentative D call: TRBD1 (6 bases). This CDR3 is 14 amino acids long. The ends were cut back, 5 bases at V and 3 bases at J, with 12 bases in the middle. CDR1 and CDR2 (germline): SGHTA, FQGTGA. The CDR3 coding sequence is TGTGCCAGCAGCACCTCCCAGGGGACAGATACGCAGTATTTT. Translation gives CASSTSQGTDTQYF.